This entry lists 27 T cell receptor beta chains sequenced from one sample in a study of shared clonotypes between healthy human individuals. Clones were sequenced by immunoSEQ multiplex PCR, and TCRdb holds only the in-frame ones, with some missing. Found here are under 2,000,000 clones, about 95% of them singletons; the top ten hold around 1.2%. CD45RO negativity and positive selection for CCR7 defined naive CD8 cells, a population that excluded terminally differentiated effector memory CD45RA+ cells. The sample consisted of naive CD8+ T cells sorted from blood. The receptors come from a man younger than 35 in good health.

This clone was seen once. This rearrangement joins TRBV2 to TRBJ1-5; 7 nucleotides match TRBD1. With 7 bases clipped from V and 6 bases from J, the junction kept 6 bases outside the gene matches. This CDR3 is 13 amino acids long. The germline V gene encodes CDR1 SNHLY and CDR2 FYNNEI. The CDR3 bases are TGTGCCAGCAACCACAGGGGCGCTCAGCCCCAGCATTTT. This codes for CASNHRGAQPQHF.

This chain links TRBV4-1 with TRBJ2-3, with D possibly TRBD2 on 6 matching bases. Germline-derived CDR1 and CDR2 are MGHRA and YSYEKL. CDR3 length: 14 residues. V shed 1 base and J shed 4 bases, with 9 bases lying between them. DNA for the CDR3: TGCGCCAGCAGCCAAGCGGGAGAAGCAGATACGCAGTATTTT. Translated: CASSQAGEADTQYF.

The V and J genes are TRBV6-5 and TRBJ2-1; TRBD2 might be the D (5 bases). V dropped 2 bases and J dropped 9 bases, with 11 bases sitting between them. The CDR3 loop spans 13 amino acids. Germline V gene lookup returns CDR1 MNHEY and CDR2 SVGAGI. The CDR3 is CASSYISRGEQFF. CDR3 nucleotides: TGTGCCAGCAGTTACATTTCCCGGGGTGAGCAGTTCTTC.

The rearrangement uses TRBV6-5 and TRBJ1-2; TRBD1 might be the D (5 bases). Germline V CDR1 and CDR2: MNHEY, SVGAGI. The V end was cut by 2 bases, the J end by 1 base, with 8 bases between. The CDR3 loop spans 14 amino acids. The CDR3 is CASSYGDHNYGYTF. CDR3 in DNA: TGTGCCAGCAGTTACGGGGACCATAACTATGGCTACACCTTC.

Concerning this clone itself: This sample includes further DNA sequences coding for the same CDR3. The V call is TRBV2, the J call TRBJ2-7; a possible D gene is TRBD2 (5 bases). Germline CDR1 reads SNHLY; CDR2 reads FYNNEI. The CDR3 sequence is 13 residues long. Deletions cut 4 bases from V and 4 bases from J, with 11 bases between. The CDR3 bases are TGTGCCAGCAGTGGAACTAGTGGTTACGAGCAGTACTTC. Amino acids: CASSGTSGYEQYF.

About this clone: Other nucleotide sequences in the sample specify the same CDR3. This chain links TRBV5-1 with TRBJ2-7, with 9 bases that match TRBD2. Germline-derived CDR1 and CDR2 are SGHRS and YFSETQ. J lost 0 bases, V lost 0 bases, and 1 base had no gene match. The length of the CDR3 is 15 residues. CDR3 in DNA: TGCGCCAGCAGCTTGGAAGCGGGGGGCTCCTACGAGCAGTACTTC. It translates to CASSLEAGGSYEQYF.

The chain joins TRBV15 to TRBJ2-3, with D tentatively TRBD2 (5 bases). The V and J ends lost 8 bases and 2 bases respectively, with 8 bases between them. This CDR3 has 12 amino acids. Germline V gives CDR1 LNHNV, CDR2 YYDKDF (reference sequence). The CDR3 region is CATRGDTDTQYF. The CDR3 bases are TGTGCCACCCGGGGAGACACAGATACGCAGTATTTT.

On this clone: The sample has other DNA sequences that encode this CDR3 too. The chain combines TRBV27 with TRBJ2-7, with D tentatively TRBD1 (6 bases). The V gene lost 4 bases and the J gene lost 4 bases, with 11 bases spanning the gap. Germline loops: CDR1 MNHEY, CDR2 SMNVEV (reference sequence). CDR3 length: 13 amino acids. CDR3 sequence (DNA): TGTGCCAGCAGTTACCGGGACAATTACGAGCAGTACTTC. Translating gives CASSYRDNYEQYF.

The chain joins TRBV5-8 to TRBJ2-1; the D call may be TRBD1 or TRBD2 (5 bases each). Germline V gene data show CDR1 as SGHTS and CDR2 as YDEGEE. With 3 bases removed from V and 8 bases from J, the gap between germline ends came to 15 bases. The CDR3 totals 14 residues. The CDR3 DNA reads TGTGCCAGCAGCTGGGGACGCCCGTGGGATGAGCAGTTCTTC. Encoded protein: CASSWGRPWDEQFF.

The rearrangement joins TRBV27 to TRBJ2-1, with a possible D match to TRBD2 (6 bases). CDR1 is MNHEY, CDR2 SMNVEV, per germline (reference sequence). The CDR3 is 14 residues long. V lost 3 bases and J 8 bases, leaving 14 bases between the germline ends. CDR3 residues: CASSFFQGGDEQFF. The CDR3 nucleotides read TGTGCCAGCAGTTTTTTTCAGGGAGGCGATGAGCAGTTCTTC.

V gene TRBV25-1 combines with J gene TRBJ2-6; 8 positions match TRBD1. The CDR3 is 16 residues long. Germline V gives CDR1 MGHDK, CDR2 SYGVNS. V was pared by 10 bases and J by 4 bases, with 12 bases of the junction left unmatched. CDR3 protein: CAKPPDRVAGANVLTF. The CDR3 nucleotides read TGTGCCAAGCCCCCGGACAGGGTGGCGGGGGCCAACGTCCTGACTTTC.

This chain's CDR3 is CASSYELQGNTGELFF. The CDR3 DNA is TGTGCCAGCAGTTACGAGCTTCAGGGGAACACCGGGGAGCTGTTTTTT. The J gene is TRBJ2-2, the V gene TRBV6-5; the D gene is possibly TRBD1 (5 bases). The germline V gene encodes CDR1 MNHEY and CDR2 SVGAGI. V was clipped by 2 bases and J by 1 base, with 11 bases between them. The CDR3 spans 16 residues.

Details on this clone: The junction departs from germline at one end; a sequencing error may be responsible. The chain couples TRBV11-2 to TRBJ2-5, with unresolved D. Germline CDR1 is SGHAT and CDR2 is FQNNGV. This CDR3 is built from 12 residues. In nucleotides, the CDR3 is TGTGCCAGCAGCTTAGAGTACCGTGCGCTCGACTTC. Its translation: CASSLEYRALDF.

This chain links TRBV6-5 with TRBJ2-2, with D perhaps being TRBD1 or TRBD2 (5 bases each). This CDR3 contains 16 residues. V was clipped by 2 bases and J by 7 bases, with 17 bases between them. CDR1 and CDR2 from the germline V gene are MNHEY and SVGAGI. DNA for the CDR3: TGTGCCAGCAGTTACGAGGGGACGGGGTATGGCGGGGAGCTGTTTTTT. It is translated as CASSYEGTGYGGELFF.

The chain couples TRBV4-3 to TRBJ1-3; 8 positions agree with TRBD1. Germline lookup yields CDR1 LGHNA and CDR2 YSLEER. Trimming cost V 3 bases and J 2 bases; bases outside gene matches: 3. The CDR3 totals 15 residues. Written as DNA, the CDR3 is TGCGCCAGCAGCCAGACAGGGGCCACTGGAAACACCATATATTTT. Its protein is CASSQTGATGNTIYF.

The CDR3 sequence: CASSWGDSGYTF. The DNA for the CDR3 is TGTGCCAGCAGTTGGGGCGACAGCGGCTACACCTTC. The rearrangement joins TRBV5-6 to TRBJ1-2; possibly TRBD1 for D (5 bases). This CDR3 comprises 12 residues. The V and J ends lost 5 bases and 8 bases respectively, with 13 bases between them. Germline assignment: CDR1 SGHDT and CDR2 YYEEEE.

The genes are TRBV7-9 and TRBJ2-2; D not resolved. The V end was cut by 1 base, the J end by 5 bases, with 11 bases between. Germline V CDR1 and CDR2: SEHNR, FQNEAQ (reference sequence). The CDR3 consists of 15 residues. The CDR3 reads CASSLGSPWTGELFF. The CDR3 DNA follows: TGTGCCAGCAGCTTAGGAAGTCCGTGGACCGGGGAGCTGTTTTTT.

As for this clone: This may be a read error: a much more frequent sequence differs by one nucleotide. This rearrangement joins TRBV5-1 to TRBJ2-7; D might be TRBD1 (6 bases). CDR3 length: 11 residues. Per germline, CDR1 SGHRS and CDR2 YFSETQ. V lost 4 bases to trimming and J lost 4 bases, with 6 bases between them. This CDR3 reads CASSQGYEQYF. The DNA for the CDR3 is TGCGCCAGCAGCCAGGGGTACGAGCAGTACTTC.

On this clone: A read error may account for a junction end that differs from germline. This chain links TRBV7-7 with TRBJ2-7, with D unclear. This CDR3 region has 13 residues. Germline V gene data show CDR1 as SSHAT and CDR2 as FNYEAQ (reference sequence). The CDR3 spells CASSLALAYEQYF. CDR3 sequence (DNA): TGTGCTAGCAGCTTAGCACTCGCCTACGAGCAGTACTTC.

The V and J genes are TRBV19 and TRBJ1-6; 9 bases match TRBD1. Trimming took 5 bases from V and 9 from J; bases not matched to a gene: 5. The germline CDR1 and CDR2 sequences are LNHDA and SQIVND (reference sequence). This CDR3 is 14 amino acids long. CDR3 residues: CASSAGQGSSPLHF. In DNA form, the CDR3 reads TGTGCCAGTAGTGCGGGACAGGGTAGTTCACCCCTCCACTTT.

The gene calls are TRBV7-9 and TRBJ2-5; perhaps TRBD2 as D (7 bases). The V and J ends lost 5 bases and 2 bases respectively, with 18 bases between them. CDR1 and CDR2 (germline): SEHNR, FQNEAQ (reference sequence). The CDR3 is 16 amino acids. The CDR3 reads CASSPFDGGPQETQYF. As DNA, the CDR3 is TGTGCCAGCAGCCCCTTCGACGGGGGGCCTCAAGAGACCCAGTACTTC.

This clone has just one count. The V and J genes are TRBV11-2 and TRBJ1-1; the D gene is possibly TRBD1 (5 bases). V gave up 8 bases and J gave up 3 bases, with 13 bases separating them. The V gene's germline CDR1 is SGHAT and CDR2 FQNNGV. This CDR3 comprises 13 residues. The DNA for the CDR3 is TGTGCCAGCGGACGCGGACAACACACTGAAGCTTTCTTT. Encoded protein: CASGRGQHTEAFF.

V is TRBV6-1 and J is TRBJ1-2; a possible D gene is TRBD1 (6 bases). The germline V gene encodes CDR1 MNHNS and CDR2 SASEGT. The ends were cut back, 4 bases at V and 0 bases at J, with 15 bases in the middle. CDR3 length: 16 residues. The DNA for the CDR3 is TGTGCCAGCAGTGGATTTAGGACAGACACTAACTATGGCTACACCTTC. This gives the protein CASSGFRTDTNYGYTF.

The J gene is TRBJ2-1, the V gene TRBV13; 10 bases map to TRBD2. The trim removed 4 bases at V and 3 bases at J, leaving 6 bases unmatched. The CDR3 totals 16 residues. The germline gives CDR1 PRHDT, CDR2 FYEKMQ (reference sequence). The CDR3 protein is CASSSRTSGNYNEQFF. Written as DNA, the CDR3 is TGTGCCAGCAGCTCACGGACTAGCGGAAACTACAATGAGCAGTTCTTC.

J is TRBJ2-1 and V is TRBV27; 13 positions match TRBD2. The germline V gene encodes CDR1 MNHEY and CDR2 SMNVEV (reference sequence). With V trimmed by 6 bases and J by 9 bases, 5 bases remained unmatched. This CDR3 spans 14 amino acids. The chain's CDR3 is CASSGLAGEGEQFF. CDR3 bases: TGTGCCAGCAGCGGACTAGCGGGGGAGGGTGAGCAGTTCTTC.

With respect to this clone: The same CDR3 can be traced to other DNA sequences in this sample. The chain uses TRBV14 and TRBJ2-7, with D perhaps matching TRBD1 (6 bases). There are 12 residues in the CDR3. Germline V gene lookup returns CDR1 SGHDN and CDR2 FVKESK. With 3 bases removed from V and 3 bases from J, the gap between germline ends came to 6 bases. Here the CDR3 DNA reads TGTGCCAGCAGCCAGGACAGCTACGAGCAGTACTTC. Its protein product is CASSQDSYEQYF.

This chain joins TRBV5-6 and TRBJ2-7; D tentatively fits TRBD1 or TRBD2 (5 bases each). Germline CDR1 reads SGHDT; CDR2 reads YYEEEE. This CDR3 contains 14 residues. V was clipped by 4 bases and J by 1 base, with 12 bases between them. CDR3 protein: CASSARDGSYEQYF. For the CDR3, the DNA is TGTGCCAGCAGCGCCCGGGACGGGTCCTACGAGCAGTACTTC. The whole variable domain, filled in from reference TRBV5-6 and TRBJ2-7, reads DAGVTQSPTHLIKTRGQQVTLRCSPKSGHDTVSWYQQALGQGPQFIFQYYEEEERQRGNFPDRFSGHQFPNYSSELNVNALLLGDSALYLCASSARDGSYEQYFGPGTRLTVT.